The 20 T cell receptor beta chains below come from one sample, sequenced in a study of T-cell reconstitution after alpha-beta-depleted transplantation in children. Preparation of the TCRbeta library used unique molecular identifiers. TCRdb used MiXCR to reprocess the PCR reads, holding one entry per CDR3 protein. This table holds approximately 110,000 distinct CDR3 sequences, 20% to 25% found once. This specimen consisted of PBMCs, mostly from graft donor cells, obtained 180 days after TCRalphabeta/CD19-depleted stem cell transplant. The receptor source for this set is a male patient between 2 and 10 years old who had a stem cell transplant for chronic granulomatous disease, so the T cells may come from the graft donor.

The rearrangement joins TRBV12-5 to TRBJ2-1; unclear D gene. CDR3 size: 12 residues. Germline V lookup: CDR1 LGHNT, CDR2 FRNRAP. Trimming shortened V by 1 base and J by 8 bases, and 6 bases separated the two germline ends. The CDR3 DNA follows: TGTGCTAGTGGTTTGGGGGTCGATGAGCAGTTCTTC. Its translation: CASGLGVDEQFF.

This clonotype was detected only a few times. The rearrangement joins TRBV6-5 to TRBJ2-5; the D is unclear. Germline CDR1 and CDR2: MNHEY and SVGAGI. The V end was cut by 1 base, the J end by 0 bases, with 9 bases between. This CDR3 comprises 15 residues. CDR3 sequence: CASSYYNSYQETQYF. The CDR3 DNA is TGTGCCAGCAGTTACTATAACAGCTACCAAGAGACCCAGTACTTC.

CDR3 in amino acids: CASSFRAANEKLFF. The CDR3 DNA reads TGTGCCAGCAGTTTCCGGGCTGCTAATGAAAAACTGTTTTTT. This chain joins TRBV12-3 or TRBV12-4 and TRBJ1-4, with no clear D. The length of the CDR3 is 14 residues. V gave up 3 bases and J gave up 3 bases, with 8 bases separating them.

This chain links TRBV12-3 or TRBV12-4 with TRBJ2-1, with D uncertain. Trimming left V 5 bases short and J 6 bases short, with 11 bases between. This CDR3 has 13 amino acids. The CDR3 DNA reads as TGTGCCAGCAGTCCTCATGGAGCCAATGAGCAGTTCTTC. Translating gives CASSPHGANEQFF.

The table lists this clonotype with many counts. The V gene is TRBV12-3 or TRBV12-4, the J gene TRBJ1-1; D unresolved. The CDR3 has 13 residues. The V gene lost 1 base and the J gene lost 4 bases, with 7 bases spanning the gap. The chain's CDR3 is CASSLVPTTEAFF. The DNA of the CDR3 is TGTGCCAGCAGTTTAGTGCCGACCACTGAAGCTTTCTTT.

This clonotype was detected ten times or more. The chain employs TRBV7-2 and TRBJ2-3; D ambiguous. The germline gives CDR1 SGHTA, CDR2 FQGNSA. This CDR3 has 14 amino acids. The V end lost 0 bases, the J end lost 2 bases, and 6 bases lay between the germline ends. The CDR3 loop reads CASSLAPSTDTQYF. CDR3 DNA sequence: TGTGCCAGCAGCTTAGCCCCCTCCACAGATACGCAGTATTTT.

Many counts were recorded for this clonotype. As DNA, the CDR3 is TGTGCCAGCAGTTACCGGGCGCAAGGAGACTATGGCTACACCTTC. This codes for CASSYRAQGDYGYTF. V gene TRBV6-5 combines with J gene TRBJ1-2; no clear D. V lost 2 bases and J 3 bases, leaving 13 bases between the germline ends. CDR3 length equals 15 residues. Germline V gene sequence: CDR1 MNHEY, CDR2 SVGAGI.

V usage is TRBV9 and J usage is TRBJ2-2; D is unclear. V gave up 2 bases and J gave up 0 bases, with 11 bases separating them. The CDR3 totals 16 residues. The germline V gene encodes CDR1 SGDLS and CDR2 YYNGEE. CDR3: CASSVESFPNTGELFF. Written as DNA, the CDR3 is TGTGCCAGCAGCGTCGAAAGCTTCCCGAACACCGGGGAGCTGTTTTTT.

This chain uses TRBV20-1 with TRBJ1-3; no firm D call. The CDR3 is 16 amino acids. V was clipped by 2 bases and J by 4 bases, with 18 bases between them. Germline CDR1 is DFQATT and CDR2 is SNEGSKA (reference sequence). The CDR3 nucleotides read TGCAGTGCTAGACCCCCCCTGCCCGCAAGGGGAAACACCATATATTTT. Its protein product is CSARPPLPARGNTIYF.

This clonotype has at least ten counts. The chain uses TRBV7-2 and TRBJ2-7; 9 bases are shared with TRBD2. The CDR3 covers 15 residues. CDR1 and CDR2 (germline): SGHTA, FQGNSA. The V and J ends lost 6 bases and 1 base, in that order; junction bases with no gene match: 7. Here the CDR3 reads CASSTGTSHSYEQYF. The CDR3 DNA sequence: TGTGCCAGCAGTACCGGGACTAGCCATTCCTACGAGCAGTACTTC.

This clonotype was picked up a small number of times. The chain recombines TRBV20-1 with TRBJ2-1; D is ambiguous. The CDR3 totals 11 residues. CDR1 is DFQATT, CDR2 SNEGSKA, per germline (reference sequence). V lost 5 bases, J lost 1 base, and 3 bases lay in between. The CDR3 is CSAPSYNEQFF. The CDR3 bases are TGCAGTGCTCCTTCCTACAATGAGCAGTTCTTC.

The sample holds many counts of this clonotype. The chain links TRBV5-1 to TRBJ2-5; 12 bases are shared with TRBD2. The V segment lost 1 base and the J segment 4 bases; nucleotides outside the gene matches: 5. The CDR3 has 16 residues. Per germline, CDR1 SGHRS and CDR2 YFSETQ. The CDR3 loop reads CASSLPSGRARETQYF. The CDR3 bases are TGCGCCAGCAGCTTGCCTAGCGGGAGGGCCAGAGAGACCCAGTACTTC.

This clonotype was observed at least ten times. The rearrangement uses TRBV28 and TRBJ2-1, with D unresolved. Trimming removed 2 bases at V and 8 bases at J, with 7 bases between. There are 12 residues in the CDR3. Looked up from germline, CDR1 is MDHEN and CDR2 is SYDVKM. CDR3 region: CASSLDQDEQFF. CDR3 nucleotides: TGTGCCAGCAGTTTAGATCAGGATGAGCAGTTCTTC.

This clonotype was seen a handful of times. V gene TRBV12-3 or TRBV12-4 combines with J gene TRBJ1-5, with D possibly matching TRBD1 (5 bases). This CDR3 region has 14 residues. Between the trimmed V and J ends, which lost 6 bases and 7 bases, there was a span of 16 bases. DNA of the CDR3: TGTGCCAGCAGGGCCGGGGGGAAGGGGCAGCCCCAGCATTTT. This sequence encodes CASRAGGKGQPQHF.

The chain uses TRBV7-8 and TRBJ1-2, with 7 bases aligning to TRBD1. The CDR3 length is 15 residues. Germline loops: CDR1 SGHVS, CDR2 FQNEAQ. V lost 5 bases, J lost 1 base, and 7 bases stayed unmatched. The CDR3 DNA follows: TGTGCCAGCAGCCCGGATGGGACAGTTAACTATGGCTACACCTTC. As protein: CASSPDGTVNYGYTF. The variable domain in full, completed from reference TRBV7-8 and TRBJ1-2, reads GAGVSQSPRYKVAKRGQDVALRCDPISGHVSLFWYQQALGQGPEFLTYFQNEAQLDKSGLPSDRFFAERPEGSVSTLKIQRTQQEDSAVYLCASSPDGTVNYGYTFGSGTRLTVV.

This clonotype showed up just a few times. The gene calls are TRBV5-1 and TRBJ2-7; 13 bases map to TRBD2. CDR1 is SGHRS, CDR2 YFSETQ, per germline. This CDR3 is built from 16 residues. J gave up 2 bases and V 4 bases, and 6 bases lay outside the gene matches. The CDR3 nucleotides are TGCGCCAGCAGCGTGAAGGGACTAGCGGGGACCTACGAGCAGTACTTC. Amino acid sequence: CASSVKGLAGTYEQYF.

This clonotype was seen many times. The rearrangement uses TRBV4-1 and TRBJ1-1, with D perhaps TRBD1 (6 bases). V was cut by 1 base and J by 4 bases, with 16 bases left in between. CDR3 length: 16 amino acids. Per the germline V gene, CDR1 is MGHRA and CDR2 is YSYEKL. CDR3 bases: TGCGCCAGCAGCCAAGGCTTACAGGGAAGAAGCACTGAAGCTTTCTTT. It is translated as CASSQGLQGRSTEAFF.

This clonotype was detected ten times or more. Here the CDR3 reads CASSLRLRASGRSEETQYF. In DNA form, the CDR3 reads TGTGCCAGCAGCTTGAGGCTAAGGGCTAGCGGGAGATCCGAAGAGACCCAGTACTTC. The chain carries TRBV5-4 and TRBJ2-5; the match to TRBD2 covers 10 bases. CDR1 and CDR2 (germline): SGHNT, YYREEE (reference sequence). The V segment lost 1 base and the J segment 3 bases; nucleotides outside the gene matches: 15. This CDR3 comprises 19 residues.

The CDR3 reads CASSRQGKNTEAFF. The CDR3, as DNA: TGTGCCAGCAGTCGACAGGGAAAGAACACTGAAGCTTTCTTT. This chain joins TRBV12-3 or TRBV12-4 and TRBJ1-1; 7 bases align to TRBD1. The V and J ends lost 5 bases and 1 base, in that order; junction bases with no gene match: 4. There are 14 residues in the CDR3.

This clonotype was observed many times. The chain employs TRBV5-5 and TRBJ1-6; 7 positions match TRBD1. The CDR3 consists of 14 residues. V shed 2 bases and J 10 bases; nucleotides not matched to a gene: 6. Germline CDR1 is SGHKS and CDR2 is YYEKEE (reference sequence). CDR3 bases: TGTGCCAGCAGCTTAGCGACAGGGCAATCACCCCTCCACTTT. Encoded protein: CASSLATGQSPLHF.